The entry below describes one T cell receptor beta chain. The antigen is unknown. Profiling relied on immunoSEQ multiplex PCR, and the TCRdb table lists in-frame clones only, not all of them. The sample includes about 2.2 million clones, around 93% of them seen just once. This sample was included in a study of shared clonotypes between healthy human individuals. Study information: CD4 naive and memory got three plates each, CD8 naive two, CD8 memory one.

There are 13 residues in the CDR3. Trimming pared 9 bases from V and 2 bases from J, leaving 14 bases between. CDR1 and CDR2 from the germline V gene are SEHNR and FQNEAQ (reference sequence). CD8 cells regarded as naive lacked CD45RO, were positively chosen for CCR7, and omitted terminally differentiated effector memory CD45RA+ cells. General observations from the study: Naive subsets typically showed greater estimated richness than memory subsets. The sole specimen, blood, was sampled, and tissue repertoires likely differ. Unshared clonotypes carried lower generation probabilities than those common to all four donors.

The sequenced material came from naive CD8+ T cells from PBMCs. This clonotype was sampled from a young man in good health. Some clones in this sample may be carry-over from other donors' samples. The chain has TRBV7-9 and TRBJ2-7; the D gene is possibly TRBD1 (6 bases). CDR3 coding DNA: TGTGCCAGTGAGACAGGAAAAACCTACGAGCAGTACTTC. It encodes CASETGKTYEQYF.